This T cell receptor (beta chain) was profiled in a study of blood T cell repertoires in COVID-19. The overall study: The origin of the acute and convalescent COVID-19 samples was the United States, Italy and Spain. PBMCs, B-cell-depleted T cells, or T cells were the source of the cDNA or gDNA that made up the material.

In the study's own analysis: Amplification with reference gene primers provided the estimates of nucleated cell counts. TCRdb keeps only in-frame clones here, not all; method: immunoSEQ multiplex PCR. V and J calls and clone size are as listed in that table; D and trimming were resolved from the DNA. The sample has approximately 250,000 clones; around four fifths are singletons. CDR1 SGHTA and CDR2 FQGNSA come from the germline V gene. The V gene lost 6 bases and the J gene lost 3 bases, with 14 bases spanning the gap. The CDR3 extends over 15 amino acids. The rearrangement uses TRBV7-2 and TRBJ2-2; a weak D match, TRBD1 (6 bases). The sequence was obtained from a woman aged 55-69 years with active or convalescent COVID-19. Source material: peripheral blood. This CDR3 reads CASRLGTPYTGELFF. The CDR3 coding sequence is TGTGCCAGCAGACTCGGGACACCGTACACCGGGGAGCTGTTTTTT.